The 7 T cell receptor beta chains reported below all come from one sample, sequenced in a study of blood T cell repertoires in COVID-19. Method: immunoSEQ multiplex PCR; TCRdb's copy keeps in-frame clones and lacks some. The sample records about 230,000 clones, 80% to 90% being singletons. The sequencing sample was made of peripheral blood. These receptors were collected from a man aged 50-59 years with COVID-19, enrolled during active disease.

This sequence joins TRBV4-1 and TRBJ2-5; tentatively, D is TRBD2 (6 bases). The CDR3 runs to 17 residues. Trimming took 5 bases from V and 2 from J, leaving 21 bases between them. Germline CDR1 MGHRA, CDR2 YSYEKL. The CDR3 reads CASSKPTPLAGQETQYF. The CDR3 region has the DNA TGCGCCAGCAGCAAGCCTACCCCACTAGCAGGGCAAGAGACCCAGTACTTC.

V gene TRBV5-5 combines with J gene TRBJ2-1; TRBD1 agrees at 10 bases. The V and J ends lost 1 base and 5 bases, in that order; junction bases with no gene match: 6. The germline gives CDR1 SGHKS, CDR2 YYEKEE (reference sequence). The CDR3 has 16 residues. The CDR3 region has the DNA TGTGCCAGCAGCTTGTCCCCCGGGACAGGGGACAATGAGCAGTTCTTC. This encodes CASSLSPGTGDNEQFF.

CDR3 amino acids: CASMAGSSYEQYF. The CDR3 coding sequence is TGTGCCAGCATGGCGGGGAGTTCCTACGAGCAGTACTTC. The chain uses TRBV28 and TRBJ2-7; weak D call: TRBD2 (6 bases). V lost 7 bases and J lost 1, with 11 bases in between. CDR1 and CDR2 from the germline V gene are MDHEN and SYDVKM. The CDR3 sequence is 13 residues long.

The table lists this clone with a few counts. The V and J genes are TRBV6-5 and TRBJ2-2; TRBD2 agrees at 11 bases. V trimming: 7 bases; J trimming: 5 bases; junction bases outside the gene matches: 3. The V gene's germline CDR1 is MNHEY and CDR2 SVGAGI. This CDR3 has 14 amino acids. The CDR3 nucleotides read TGTGCCAGCATCTGGACTAGCGGGACCGGGGAGCTGTTTTTT. It encodes CASIWTSGTGELFF.

This chain connects TRBV6-6 to TRBJ2-1; TRBD1 agrees at 7 bases. The J segment lost 8 bases and the V segment lost 0 bases, leaving 10 bases of the junction unmatched. Germline loops: CDR1 MNHNY, CDR2 SVGAGI (reference sequence). The CDR3 length is 16 residues. The CDR3: CASSYSPGQLWDEQFF. CDR3 coding DNA: TGTGCCAGCAGTTACTCACCGGGACAGCTTTGGGATGAGCAGTTCTTC.

J is TRBJ2-2 and V is TRBV9, with a weak D call TRBD1 (6 bases). Trimming removed 4 bases from V and 0 bases from J, with 13 bases in between. The CDR3 is 16 amino acids. In germline, CDR1 is SGDLS, CDR2 YYNGEE. The CDR3 sequence is CASSPRDTPNTGELFF. The CDR3 DNA follows: TGTGCCAGCAGCCCCCGGGACACCCCGAACACCGGGGAGCTGTTTTTT.

The rearrangement joins TRBV27 to TRBJ1-1; D might be TRBD1 (5 bases). Between the trimmed V and J ends, which lost 6 bases and 1 base, there was a span of 9 bases. Germline CDR1 reads MNHEY; CDR2 reads SMNVEV (reference sequence). The CDR3 length is 13 residues. This chain's CDR3 is CASSLTGNTEAFF. CDR3 sequence (DNA): TGTGCCAGCAGCCTAACAGGGAACACTGAAGCTTTCTTT.